This T cell receptor (beta chain) originates from a study of CD8 T cells in ankylosing spondylitis. General study results and limits: Disease-associated clones were reportedly significantly overrepresented in matched ankylosing spondylitis synovial fluid. Seemingly characteristic of ankylosing spondylitis blood was a TCR beta motif consisting of about 8 highly homologous variants.

Quantitative 5'-RACE with molecular barcodes produced the TCR beta libraries. TCRdb recomputed calls from the 5' RACE reads with MiXCR, one row per CDR3 protein. Of under 450,000 distinct CDR3 sequences listed, 20% to 25% are singletons. A note on this clonotype: The antigen is undetermined.

This CDR3 has 15 residues. Germline CDR1 reads SGHKS; CDR2 reads YYEKEE (reference sequence). V lost 2 bases to trimming and J lost 6 bases, with 18 bases between them. This clonotype originated in a male donor with ankylosing spondylitis or in good health (not recorded which). The sample taken for sequencing was blood, either unsorted or a sorted T cell fraction (not recorded which). The V and J genes are TRBV5-5 and TRBJ2-7; D may be TRBD2 (5 bases). The CDR3 here is CASSFFEGGSGEQYF. The CDR3 DNA reads TGTGCCAGCAGCTTCTTTGAGGGCGGGTCCGGCGAGCAGTACTTC. The complete variable domain, with remaining parts taken from reference TRBV5-5 and TRBJ2-7, reads DAGVTQSPTHLIKTRGQQVTLRCSPISGHKSVSWYQQVLGQGPQFIFQYYEKEERGRGNFPDRFSARQFPNYSSELNVNALLLGDSALYLCASSFFEGGSGEQYFGPGTRLTVT.